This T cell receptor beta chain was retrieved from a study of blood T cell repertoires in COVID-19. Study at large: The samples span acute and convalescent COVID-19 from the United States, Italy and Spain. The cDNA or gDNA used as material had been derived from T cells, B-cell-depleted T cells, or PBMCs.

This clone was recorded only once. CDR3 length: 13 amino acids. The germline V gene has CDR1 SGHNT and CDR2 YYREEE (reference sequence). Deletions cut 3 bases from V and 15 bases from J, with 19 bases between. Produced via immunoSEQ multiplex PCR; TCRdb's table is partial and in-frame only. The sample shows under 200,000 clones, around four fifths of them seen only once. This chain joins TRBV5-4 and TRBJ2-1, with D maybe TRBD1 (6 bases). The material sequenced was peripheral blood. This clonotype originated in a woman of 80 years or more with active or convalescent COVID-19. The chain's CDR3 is CASSSVLQGPRFF. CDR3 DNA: TGTGCCAGCAGCTCGGTATTACAGGGACCACGGTTCTTC. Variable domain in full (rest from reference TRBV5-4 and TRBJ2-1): ETGVTQSPTHLIKTRGQQVTLRCSSQSGHNTVSWYQQALGQGPQFIFQYYREEENGRGNFPPRFSGLQFPNYSSELNVNALELDDSALYLCASSSVLQGPRFFGPGTRLTVL.